Each of the 17 T cell receptor beta chains below was sequenced from the same sample in a study of cytomegalovirus exposure and HLA in healthy donors. The protocol was immunoSEQ multiplex PCR, while the TCRdb copy is restricted to in-frame clones and leaves out a portion. The profile shows more than 95,000 clones, about 93% of them singletons. Sequenced material: PBMCs. These receptors all stem from a woman under 30 in good health and CMV-seronegative.

The chain combines TRBV5-4 with TRBJ2-3; D uncertain. The CDR3 extends over 13 amino acids. Trimming shortened V by 3 bases and J by 4 bases, and 9 bases separated the two germline ends. Germline assignment: CDR1 SGHNT and CDR2 YYREEE (reference sequence). The CDR3 loop is CASSSTRADTQYF. Here the CDR3 DNA reads TGTGCCAGCAGCTCCACCCGGGCAGATACGCAGTATTTT.

This clone appeared a few times. The chain joins TRBV13 to TRBJ2-2; D uncertain. The CDR3 spans 14 residues. Germline V gives CDR1 PRHDT, CDR2 FYEKMQ (reference sequence). Trimming stripped 6 bases from V and 1 base from J, with 9 bases between. The CDR3 sequence is CASSWARNTGELFF. In nucleotides, the CDR3 is TGTGCCAGCAGTTGGGCGAGGAACACCGGGGAGCTGTTTTTT. Based on the CDR3 plus reference TRBV13 and TRBJ2-2, the full variable domain is AAGVIQSPRHLIKEKRETATLKCYPIPRHDTVYWYQQGPGQDPQFLISFYEKMQSDKGSIPDRFSAQQFSDYHSELNMSSLELGDSALYFCASSWARNTGELFFGEGSRLTVL.

The chain carries TRBV18 and TRBJ1-3; no firm D call. The CDR3 totals 16 residues. V was pared by 5 bases and J by 0 bases, with 14 bases between. Germline V CDR1 and CDR2: KGHSH, LQKENI. The CDR3, as DNA: TGTGCCAGCTCAATTGGGGAGGGAACCTCTGGAAACACCATATATTTT. Translation: CASSIGEGTSGNTIYF. Supplemented by reference TRBV18 and TRBJ1-3, the full variable domain reads NAGVMQNPRHLVRRRGQEARLRCSPMKGHSHVYWYRQLPEEGLKFMVYLQKENIIDESGMPKERFSAEFPKEGPSILRIQQVVRGDSAAYFCASSIGEGTSGNTIYFGEGSWLTVV.

This chain links TRBV6-5 with TRBJ1-2; tentative D call: TRBD1 (5 bases). Germline CDR1 and CDR2: MNHEY and SVGAGI. CDR3 length equals 13 residues. With 6 bases removed from V and 7 bases from J, the gap between germline ends came to 15 bases. CDR3 nucleotides: TGTGCCAGCAGGGAGGGACGAGTGGGTGGCTACACCTTC. It encodes CASREGRVGGYTF.

Judged by abundance, this clone is medium-sized (0.01 to 0.1%). This chain connects TRBV6-4 to TRBJ2-1, with D perhaps matching TRBD2 (5 bases). This CDR3 comprises 14 residues. Germline V lookup: CDR1 MRHNA, CDR2 SNTAGT. Trimming took 6 bases from V and 8 from J, leaving 17 bases between them. Here the CDR3 DNA reads TGTGCCAGCAGCAGTGAGGGTAACGTGGATGAGCAGTTCTTC. The encoded protein is CASSSEGNVDEQFF.

This chain joins TRBV6-1 and TRBJ1-5; D uncertain. The V and J ends lost 7 bases and 4 bases respectively, with 14 bases between them. This CDR3 spans 14 amino acids. The V gene's germline CDR1 is MNHNS and CDR2 SASEGT. The CDR3 sequence is CASILDGRNQPQHF. The CDR3 nucleotides read TGTGCCAGCATCCTAGACGGAAGAAATCAGCCCCAGCATTTT.

The V gene is TRBV6-1, the J gene TRBJ1-5; the D gene is possibly TRBD1 (5 bases). Germline loops: CDR1 MNHNS, CDR2 SASEGT. This CDR3 region has 15 residues. V lost 2 bases, J lost 5 bases, and 13 bases lay in between. CDR3 in DNA: TGTGCCAGCAGTGAACAGGGTTTGGTCCATCAGCCCCAGCATTTT. Translating gives CASSEQGLVHQPQHF.

CDR3 region: CASSPNVEGESNQPQHF. The CDR3 nucleotides are TGTGCCAGCAGCCCAAATGTGGAAGGGGAATCCAATCAGCCCCAGCATTTT. The chain carries TRBV5-4 and TRBJ1-5, with D possibly being TRBD1 (5 bases). V lost 4 bases and J 3 bases, leaving 20 bases between the germline ends. Germline loops: CDR1 SGHNT, CDR2 YYREEE (reference sequence). The CDR3 consists of 17 residues.

The genes are TRBV28 and TRBJ1-6; perhaps TRBD1 as D (5 bases). Between the trimmed V and J ends, which lost 4 bases and 10 bases, there was a span of 17 bases. Per germline, CDR1 MDHEN and CDR2 SYDVKM. The CDR3 is made up of 15 amino acids. This chain's CDR3 is CASSSTGGGESPLHF. In DNA form, the CDR3 reads TGTGCCAGCAGTTCGACGGGGGGGGGTGAATCACCCCTCCACTTT.

The CDR3 is CASSPTGGRSGYTF. The CDR3 coding sequence is TGTGCCAGCTCACCGACAGGGGGACGGTCTGGCTACACCTTC. The chain has TRBV18 and TRBJ1-2; 9 nucleotides line up with TRBD1. Germline lookup yields CDR1 KGHSH and CDR2 LQKENI. Trimming removed 3 bases from V and 7 bases from J; junction bases left unmatched: 6. The CDR3 runs to 14 residues. The complete variable domain, with remaining parts taken from reference TRBV18 and TRBJ1-2, reads NAGVMQNPRHLVRRRGQEARLRCSPMKGHSHVYWYRQLPEEGLKFMVYLQKENIIDESGMPKERFSAEFPKEGPSILRIQQVVRGDSAAYFCASSPTGGRSGYTFGSGTRLTVV.

The V and J genes are TRBV6-1 and TRBJ2-2; D is unresolved. V was clipped by 2 bases and J by 8 bases, with 6 bases between them. Looked up from germline, CDR1 is MNHNS and CDR2 is SASEGT. This CDR3 comprises 12 residues. CDR3 loop: CASSESWGELFF. As DNA, the CDR3 is TGTGCCAGCAGTGAAAGCTGGGGGGAGCTGTTTTTT.

This chain joins TRBV6-1 and TRBJ2-7; 10 nucleotides line up with TRBD1. Germline-derived CDR1 and CDR2 are MNHNS and SASEGT. This CDR3 contains 15 residues. The ends lost 3 bases at V and 7 bases at J; junction bases unmatched: 9. The CDR3 DNA is TGTGCCAGCAGTGACCGGGACAGGGGATCGGGGGAGCAGTACTTC. Its protein product is CASSDRDRGSGEQYF.

The chain couples TRBV6-5 to TRBJ1-1; TRBD1 matches 8 bases. Germline V CDR1 and CDR2: MNHEY, SVGAGI. The CDR3 has 13 amino acids. J was trimmed by 1 base and V by 8 bases; bases with no gene match: 3. The chain's CDR3 is CASRDRSNTEAFF. In DNA, the CDR3 is TGTGCCAGCCGGGACAGGTCGAACACTGAAGCTTTCTTT.

The J gene is TRBJ1-1, the V gene TRBV6-1; D is perhaps TRBD1 (6 bases). The germline V and J ends were trimmed by 7 bases and 1 base, with 13 bases remaining between them. Germline CDR1 and CDR2: MNHNS and SASEGT. The CDR3 is 14 residues long. In DNA, the CDR3 is TGTGCCAGCAAAGGGGGGGTTGGGAACACTGAAGCTTTCTTT. It translates to CASKGGVGNTEAFF.

The J gene is TRBJ2-5, the V gene TRBV10-2, with unresolved D. Looked up from germline, CDR1 is WSHSY and CDR2 is SAAADI. This CDR3 is 13 amino acids long. V gave up 5 bases and J gave up 4 bases, with 11 bases separating them. DNA of the CDR3: TGCGCCAGCAGTCGACTTCTTGGAGAGACCCAGTACTTC. Translation: CASSRLLGETQYF.

The V call is TRBV30, the J call TRBJ1-4, with D perhaps TRBD1 (6 bases). From germline, CDR1 is GTSNPN and CDR2 SVGIG (reference sequence). The ends were cut back, 2 bases at V and 7 bases at J, with 14 bases in the middle. This CDR3 contains 14 residues. The CDR3 region has the DNA TGTGCCTGGAGTAAGGGAGGGGGTAGTGAAAAACTGTTTTTT. This translates into CAWSKGGGSEKLFF.

The chain uses TRBV9 and TRBJ1-3; no definite D call. Per the germline V gene, CDR1 is SGDLS and CDR2 is YYNGEE. This CDR3 has 15 amino acids. V gave up 4 bases and J gave up 0 bases, with 11 bases separating them. CDR3 protein: CASSYRRDSGNTIYF. CDR3 bases: TGTGCCAGCAGCTACCGGCGGGACTCTGGAAACACCATATATTTT.